The 11 T cell receptor beta chains reported below all come from one sample, sequenced in a study of T cells in Graves' hyperthyroidism and ophthalmopathy. TCR beta CDR3 regions were amplified from RNA transcripts. The TCR CDR3 was amplified in a first-round RT-PCR using the HTBI primer set. One entry per CDR3 protein results from TCRdb running MiXCR on the multiplex PCR reads. The table records 300,000 to 400,000 distinct CDR3 sequences, about 14% of them present only once. The specimen was blood. The receptors originated from a woman aged 55 to 70 with Graves' hyperthyroidism.

This sequence joins TRBV7-9 and TRBJ2-2; no reliable D call. Trimming took off 5 bases at V and 1 base at J, with 11 bases between the two ends. Germline V gives CDR1 SEHNR, CDR2 FQNEAQ (reference sequence). The CDR3 length is 15 residues. This CDR3 is CASSPRAQNTGELFF. Here the CDR3 DNA reads TGTGCCAGCAGCCCCCGGGCCCAGAACACCGGGGAGCTGTTTTTT.

The rearrangement links TRBV19 to TRBJ1-5; D may be TRBD1 (6 bases). Trimming stripped 5 bases from V and 7 bases from J, with 18 bases between. There are 15 residues in the CDR3. Germline loops: CDR1 LNHDA, CDR2 SQIVND (reference sequence). The CDR3 protein is CASSPRTEASQPQHF. The CDR3 DNA reads as TGTGCCAGTAGTCCCCGGACAGAAGCTTCCCAGCCCCAGCATTTT.

The V and J genes are TRBV5-1 and TRBJ2-7; 8 nucleotides align to TRBD2. With 4 bases clipped from V and 3 bases from J, the junction kept 9 bases outside the gene matches. Germline CDR1 and CDR2: SGHRS and YFSETQ. The CDR3 sequence is 15 residues long. The CDR3 nucleotides read TGCGCCAGCAGCATTTCCGGGACTAGGGGCTACGAGCAGTACTTC. Amino acid sequence: CASSISGTRGYEQYF.

This clonotype was seen ten or more times. The chain links TRBV30 to TRBJ1-2; a weak D match, TRBD1 (5 bases). Germline CDR1 GTSNPN, CDR2 SVGIG (reference sequence). The V and J ends lost 2 bases and 4 bases respectively, with 11 bases between them. The CDR3 consists of 13 residues. The CDR3 bases are TGTGCCTGGAGTAGGGGCACAGCCTATGGCTACACCTTC. It specifies CAWSRGTAYGYTF.

The sample holds many counts of this clonotype. The chain links TRBV28 to TRBJ2-3; weak D call: TRBD2 (5 bases). The germline gives CDR1 MDHEN, CDR2 SYDVKM. V lost 6 bases to trimming and J lost 2 bases, with 9 bases between them. The CDR3 consists of 13 residues. The CDR3 spells CASRDSPTDTQYF. For the CDR3, the DNA is TGTGCCAGCAGGGACTCACCCACAGATACGCAGTATTTT.

The rearrangement uses TRBV9 and TRBJ2-1; 8 bases are shared with TRBD2. Germline V CDR1 and CDR2: SGDLS, YYNGEE. Germline trimming cut 4 bases from V and 8 bases from J; bases unmatched to any gene: 20. CDR3 length equals 18 residues. CDR3 nucleotide sequence: TGTGCCAGCAGCACTTATAATTCCGGGACTAGAAGGGATGATGAGCAGTTCTTC. Amino acid sequence: CASSTYNSGTRRDDEQFF.

This clonotype occurred a few times. The chain couples TRBV27 to TRBJ1-6; D might be TRBD1 (5 bases). Germline assignment: CDR1 MNHEY and CDR2 SMNVEV (reference sequence). V was pared by 8 bases and J by 7 bases, with 18 bases between. The CDR3 consists of 15 residues. CDR3 coding DNA: TGTGCCAGCTACCCAACCGGGGCGGGGAATTCACCCCTCCACTTT. As protein: CASYPTGAGNSPLHF.

This clonotype was counted at least ten times. An end of the junction does not agree with germline; a read error may underlie this. The chain recombines TRBV28 with TRBJ2-7; 9 nucleotides match TRBD2. CDR3 length: 15 residues. Per the germline V gene, CDR1 is MDHEN and CDR2 is SYDVKM. CDR3 sequence (DNA): TGTGCCAGCGGTTTATATAGCGGGAGATCGCTCGAGCAGTACTTC. Translating gives CASGLYSGRSLEQYF.

The table lists this clonotype with many counts. This rearrangement joins TRBV11-2 to TRBJ2-2, with unresolved D. The germline gives CDR1 SGHAT, CDR2 FQNNGV. V shed 0 bases and J shed 6 bases, with 5 bases lying between them. This CDR3 region has 13 residues. The chain's CDR3 is CASSLEAAGELFF. The CDR3 bases are TGTGCCAGCAGCTTAGAAGCTGCCGGGGAGCTGTTTTTT.

The V gene is TRBV6-1, the J gene TRBJ2-5; 8 bases agree with TRBD2. Trimming at V came to 7 bases and at J to 2 bases, leaving 15 bases not matched to a gene. The germline CDR1 and CDR2 sequences are MNHNS and SASEGT. The CDR3 length is 17 residues. CDR3 protein: CASMGGGSGTPQETQYF. CDR3 in DNA: TGTGCCAGCATGGGGGGAGGTAGCGGGACCCCTCAAGAGACCCAGTACTTC.

The chain recombines TRBV10-3 with TRBJ2-3; D may be TRBD1 (6 bases). The CDR3 contains 14 residues. Per the germline V gene, CDR1 is ENHRY and CDR2 is SYGVKD. With 2 bases removed from V and 3 bases from J, the gap between germline ends came to 9 bases. The CDR3 nucleotides are TGTGCCATCAGTGAGGGACAGACAACAGATACGCAGTATTTT. Residues: CAISEGQTTDTQYF.